The text below deals with one T cell receptor (beta chain). The data were taken from a study of OX40 agonist ivuxolimab in advanced cancers. Whole-study context: It was permissible to have had prior anti-PD-1, anti-PD-L1 or anti-CTLA-4 therapy, and approximately 38% had some.

The repertoire was sequenced with immunoSEQ multiplex PCR; TCRdb's copy has only in-frame clones and lacks some. Of 76,000 or so clones in the sample, over 90% were seen once. J lost 4 bases, V lost 6 bases, and 3 bases had no gene match. Germline CDR1 and CDR2: SNHLY and FYNNEI. The CDR3 length is 13 residues. Sequencing used CD4+ or CD8+ T cells sorted from blood, obtained in a trial of the OX40 agonist ivuxolimab. V and J are TRBV2 and TRBJ1-2; 9 bases fit TRBD1. This clonotype originated in an adult with an advanced solid tumor such as melanoma, head and neck, liver or kidney cancer. The CDR3, as DNA: TGTGCCAGCAGCGAGGACAGGGGCTATGGCTACACCTTC. It is translated as CASSEDRGYGYTF.